The T cell receptor (beta chain) described here comes from a study of cytomegalovirus exposure and HLA in healthy donors. Here immunoSEQ multiplex PCR was the method, and the copy in TCRdb shows in-frame clones only, minus some. The repertoire holds roughly 350,000 clones, with more than 80% as singletons. The V gene lost 6 bases and the J gene lost 0 bases, with 14 bases spanning the gap. Germline V gene sequence: CDR1 MNHNS, CDR2 SASEGT. This CDR3 is 16 amino acids long. The sequenced sample was PBMCs. The TCR originated in a woman aged 18-29 years in good health and CMV-seronegative. This chain uses TRBV6-1 with TRBJ1-4; the D gene is possibly TRBD1 (6 bases). In DNA, the CDR3 is TGTGCCAGCAGCGAACAGACAGGCGCAACTAATGAAAAACTGTTTTTT. Translating gives CASSEQTGATNEKLFF.